This T cell receptor beta chain was recovered during a study of T cell clones after liver transplantation. For the study at large: Third-party-reactive TCRbeta sequences from pre-transplant mixed lymphocyte reactions served as antigen-independent comparators.

Per the germline V gene, CDR1 is KGHSH and CDR2 is LQKENI. V dropped 0 bases and J dropped 0; count of bases not matched to a gene: 2. The CDR3 contains 16 residues. Findings and limits, study-wide: These preliminary findings come from unstandardized post-transplant sampling times. A significant post-transplant drop in circulating graft-donor-reactive CD4 TCRbeta sequences occurred in most of the 8 subjects.

Sequenced by immunoSEQ multiplex PCR; TCRdb stores in-frame clones only, minus some. The data hold 70,000 to 85,000 clones, with about 80% observed a single time. Regarding this clone: What it binds is unknown.

J is TRBJ1-5 and V is TRBV18, with 7 bases lining up with TRBD1. The sequence came from a human donor who received a liver transplant. The material was CD4+ T cells from blood, obtained before liver transplant. CDR3 region: CASSPPGQYSNQPQHF. DNA for the CDR3: TGTGCCAGCTCACCACCGGGACAGTATAGCAATCAGCCCCAGCATTTT.